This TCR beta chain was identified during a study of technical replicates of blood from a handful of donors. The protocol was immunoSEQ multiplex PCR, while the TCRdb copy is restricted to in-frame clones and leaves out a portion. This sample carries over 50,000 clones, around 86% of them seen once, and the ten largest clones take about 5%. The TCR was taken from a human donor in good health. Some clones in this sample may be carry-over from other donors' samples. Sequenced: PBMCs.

The CDR3 spells CAYSQAGQGRSEQYF. DNA for the CDR3: TGCGCCTACAGCCAGGCGGGACAGGGGCGGAGCGAGCAGTACTTC. The V and J genes are TRBV23-1 and TRBJ2-7; 10 positions match TRBD1. TRBV23-1 is an ORF, with its function uncertain. This CDR3 spans 15 amino acids. V was pared by 11 bases and J by 6 bases, with 16 bases of the junction left unmatched.